Here is one T cell receptor (beta chain) with its context. The antigen is undetermined. The data are from a study of cytomegalovirus exposure and HLA in healthy donors. Study-level findings and limits: A link between a missense DCLRE1C variant and TCR beta V- and J-gene trimming emerged from a later analysis. Common viral pathogens seemed to be connected with several of the most significant clusters, according to a later analysis.

The germline gives CDR1 MNHEY, CDR2 SMNVEV (reference sequence). V shed 3 bases, J shed 3 bases, and the junction held 5 bases outside the gene matches. CDR3 length: 15 residues. Primers: 60 Vbeta forward and 13 Jbeta reverse. Methods used by the authors: Later reanalysis found roughly 80 million unique TCR beta chains, 9 million to 12 million of them shared. TCRdb keeps only in-frame clones here, not all; method: immunoSEQ multiplex PCR. V and J calls and clone size come straight from that table; D and trimming were deduced from the DNA. The sample includes 200,000 or so clones, 80% to 85% of them seen just once.

The chain couples TRBV27 to TRBJ2-7; 10 nucleotides line up with TRBD1. The sequenced sample was PBMCs. The receptor comes from a boy aged 2 to 9 in good health and CMV-seronegative. The CDR3 DNA reads as TGTGCCAGCAGTTTGGGACAGGGGTTTATCTACGAGCAGTACTTC. It codes for CASSLGQGFIYEQYF.